The following is a T cell receptor beta chain sequence with its context. Its antigen remains unidentified. Within one base of it there is no much larger clone, and no base qualities were kept. V loses 6 bases at its end and J loses 4 bases; junction bases beyond the gene matches: 18. The germline V gene sets CDR1 to SNHLY and CDR2 to FYNNEI. The CDR3 measures 18 amino acids from cysteine to phenylalanine. This entry keeps only the CDR3 DNA: 54 bases, framed from base 1. The collaborating institutions used their own protocols to collect whole blood in K2EDTA tubes. For TCRbeta analysis, collaborators shipped samples in one of three forms: frozen whole blood, isolated PBMCs, or DNA extracted from either of those sample types. This entry is derived from a study of blood T cell repertoires in COVID-19 (dated by TCRdb to 2020 to 2022). Describing the broader study: Samples from collaborators originated in the United States, Italy and Spain and spanned both the acute and convalescent phases of COVID-19. The prospective study material was composed of cDNA or gDNA derived from T cells, B-cell-depleted T cells, or PBMCs. Deeply sampled blood TCRbeta repertoires from subjects exposed to, actively infected with, or recovered from COVID-19 were included in the dataset. The repertoires were made available in a free public database intended to serve as a resource for research on the immune response to SARS-CoV-2. The samples were drawn from the first 160 participants of the ongoing ImmuneRACE study and from 950 to 1,500 subjects provided by 6 global collaborators. Nearly every sample came with metadata listing a de-identified subject ID, COVID-19 status, age in years and sex. Where available, HLA class I and class II types were obtained from metadata supplied by the sample provider rather than from assay-based typing.

Overall study results and their limits: How much clinical and demographic metadata was included differed by source and by participant, and the metadata was provided uncurated.

TCRbeta CDR3 regions were amplified from genomic DNA by means of the immunoSEQ Assay, a bias-controlled multiplex PCR. In the paper's pipeline: The number of nucleated cells in each sample was estimated from the amplification of reference gene primers within the assay. To quantify the absolute abundance of each unique TCRbeta CDR3 rearrangement, sequence reads were collapsed and filtered. For each sample, productive Simpson clonality was calculated by taking the square root of Simpson's diversity index across productive rearrangements. TCRdb took over this immuneACCESS table, retaining in-frame rearrangements with V and J assigned. Such tables are incomplete; in checked studies, under half of the missing clones stem from an unresolved V gene, and the remainder is unexplained. V, J and clone size are taken as reported in that table, and D and trimming were inferred from the DNA itself. Within this sample are 200,000 or so clones, with more than 85% of them counted one time only. Around 2.3% of the sample lies in the top ten.

This receptor chain uses TRBV2 and TRBJ1-2; 9 junctional bases match TRBD1. The receptor comes from a man aged 65-85 years with active or convalescent COVID-19. Specimen: peripheral blood. The bases read TGTGCCAGCAGAGCCGATGGGACAGGGAAATCGTATAGCTATGGCTACACCTTC. It encodes CASRADGTGKSYSYGYTF.